Presented here are 28 T cell receptor beta chains from one specimen sequenced in a study of CD8 T cells in Susac syndrome. The RNA input was roughly 0.5 to 1 ug, and it was reverse transcribed with random hexamers. Each CDR3 protein gets one entry after TCRdb re-called the immunoSEQ multiplex PCR reads with MiXCR. The sample lists about 300,000 distinct CDR3 sequences, about 91% occurring once. Material for sequencing was CD8+ T cells from PBMCs. The source of these receptors is a human donor with multiple sclerosis.

The genes are TRBV9 and TRBJ2-2; 9 bases agree with TRBD1. CDR3 length equals 15 residues. Trimming at V came to 3 bases and at J to 4 bases, leaving 4 bases not matched to a gene. Germline V gene lookup returns CDR1 SGDLS and CDR2 YYNGEE. Here the CDR3 reads CASSEGTGSTGELFF. CDR3 DNA sequence: TGTGCCAGCAGCGAGGGGACAGGGAGCACCGGGGAGCTGTTTTTT.

V and J are TRBV7-9 and TRBJ2-7; no firm D call. Germline-derived CDR1 and CDR2 are SEHNR and FQNEAQ (reference sequence). CDR3 size: 14 residues. Trimming cost V 2 bases and J 2 bases, with 10 bases left between them. CDR3 sequence (DNA): TGTGCCAGCAGCTTACCTCGGCAACCCTACGAGCAGTACTTC. Its translation is CASSLPRQPYEQYF.

The chain employs TRBV27 and TRBJ2-1; D not resolved. V was cut by 5 bases and J by 3 bases, with 8 bases left in between. CDR3 length: 13 residues. Germline lookup yields CDR1 MNHEY and CDR2 SMNVEV (reference sequence). The CDR3 reads CASSHDHYNEQFF. DNA of the CDR3: TGTGCCAGCAGTCACGACCACTACAATGAGCAGTTCTTC.

The gene calls are TRBV27 and TRBJ2-1, with D tentatively TRBD2 (5 bases). This CDR3 has 11 residues. The V end was cut by 8 bases, the J end by 7 bases, with 9 bases between. CDR1 and CDR2 from the germline V gene are MNHEY and SMNVEV (reference sequence). The CDR3 loop reads CASVSGNEQFF. For the CDR3, the DNA is TGTGCCAGCGTCTCGGGGAATGAGCAGTTCTTC.

V gene TRBV5-6 combines with J gene TRBJ2-4; D is unclear. The CDR3 extends over 14 amino acids. Trimming shortened V by 0 bases and J by 6 bases, and 10 bases separated the two germline ends. Per the germline V gene, CDR1 is SGHDT and CDR2 is YYEEEE. The CDR3 DNA reads as TGTGCCAGCAGCTTGGGGTTGGAAGGAAACATTCAGTACTTC. Amino acids: CASSLGLEGNIQYF. Filled out from reference TRBV5-6 and TRBJ2-4, the complete variable domain reads DAGVTQSPTHLIKTRGQQVTLRCSPKSGHDTVSWYQQALGQGPQFIFQYYEEEERQRGNFPDRFSGHQFPNYSSELNVNALLLGDSALYLCASSLGLEGNIQYFGAGTRLSVL.

V and J are TRBV7-3 and TRBJ1-2, with 9 bases that match TRBD1. Germline-derived CDR1 and CDR2 are SGHTA and FQGTGA. V lost 0 bases and J lost 6; bases outside the gene matches: 11. The CDR3 spans 17 residues. This CDR3 is CASSLTGSTGGYDGYTF. The DNA for the CDR3 is TGTGCCAGCAGCTTAACGGGGAGCACAGGGGGCTACGATGGCTACACCTTC.

The V and J genes are TRBV6-6 and TRBJ2-7, with D unclear. The CDR3 length is 16 residues. V lost 6 bases, J lost 0 bases, and 18 bases lay in between. Per the germline V gene, CDR1 is MNHNY and CDR2 is SVGAGI (reference sequence). CDR3 sequence: CASRPMGSQSSYEQYF. The CDR3, as DNA: TGTGCCAGCAGGCCGATGGGGTCCCAAAGCTCCTACGAGCAGTACTTC.

This chain uses TRBV5-4 with TRBJ2-1; possible D gene TRBD2, 6 bases. The length of the CDR3 is 14 residues. Between the trimmed V and J ends, which lost 4 bases and 4 bases, there was a span of 12 bases. Looked up from germline, CDR1 is SGHNT and CDR2 is YYREEE (reference sequence). The DNA for the CDR3 is TGTGCCAGCAGCGTGGAGCGGGCTTACAATGAGCAGTTCTTC. This translates into CASSVERAYNEQFF.

J is TRBJ2-7 and V is TRBV9; tentatively, D is TRBD2 (6 bases). CDR1 and CDR2 (germline): SGDLS, YYNGEE. The V end lost 0 bases, the J end lost 0 bases, and 13 bases lay between the germline ends. The length of the CDR3 is 16 residues. CDR3 sequence (DNA): TGTGCCAGCAGCGTAGCTCCGGACGGGAGCTCCTACGAGCAGTACTTC. This translates into CASSVAPDGSSYEQYF.

The chain has TRBV4-1 and TRBJ2-2, with 7 bases fitting TRBD1. This CDR3 has 16 amino acids. The junction had 8 bases not matched to a gene; V was cut back by 3 bases and J by 4 bases. Germline V lookup: CDR1 MGHRA, CDR2 YSYEKL. The CDR3 loop reads CASSQVTGSFTGELFF. As DNA, the CDR3 is TGCGCCAGCAGCCAGGTGACAGGGAGCTTCACCGGGGAGCTGTTTTTT.

The chain joins TRBV20-1 to TRBJ2-7; 7 bases line up with TRBD2. CDR3 length: 12 residues. With 5 bases clipped from V and 4 bases from J, the junction kept 5 bases outside the gene matches. The germline CDR1 and CDR2 sequences are DFQATT and SNEGSKA (reference sequence). CDR3 sequence reads: CSAGEGGYEQYF. CDR3 DNA: TGCAGTGCTGGGGAGGGTGGGTACGAGCAGTACTTC.

This clonotype was detected once. The chain carries TRBV5-8 and TRBJ1-2; D may be TRBD1 (6 bases). Deletions cut 0 bases from V and 5 bases from J, with 11 bases between. This CDR3 is built from 14 residues. Germline V CDR1 and CDR2: SGHTS, YDEGEE. The DNA for the CDR3 is TGTGCCAGCAGCTTGGGGGGGCATGGATATGGCTACACCTTC. It codes for CASSLGGHGYGYTF.

J is TRBJ2-7 and V is TRBV27; the D gene is possibly TRBD1 (6 bases). Germline lookup yields CDR1 MNHEY and CDR2 SMNVEV (reference sequence). The CDR3 contains 13 residues. V was clipped by 3 bases and J by 4 bases, with 10 bases between them. For the CDR3, the DNA is TGTGCCAGCAGTTTCTGGCAGGGGTACGAGCAGTACTTC. Translated: CASSFWQGYEQYF.

V is TRBV3-1 and J is TRBJ2-4; TRBD2 aligns across 8 bases. The V gene end was trimmed by 3 bases and the J gene end by 2 bases; junction bases not matched to a gene: 3. The CDR3 loop spans 15 amino acids. The germline V gene has CDR1 LGHDT and CDR2 YNNKEL (reference sequence). The CDR3 DNA reads TGTGCCAGCAGCCACAGCGGGAGCTCCAAAAACATTCAGTACTTC. This translates into CASSHSGSSKNIQYF.

The chain uses TRBV10-3 and TRBJ2-5; D gene ambiguous. Per germline, CDR1 ENHRY and CDR2 SYGVKD. Trimming took off 3 bases at V and 0 bases at J, with 5 bases between the two ends. CDR3 size: 13 residues. The CDR3 reads CAISEHDQETQYF. The CDR3 DNA reads TGTGCCATCAGTGAACACGACCAAGAGACCCAGTACTTC.

The V call is TRBV27, the J call TRBJ2-2; tentative D call: TRBD2 (7 bases). Trimming stripped 6 bases from V and 0 bases from J, with 8 bases between. Germline V gene data show CDR1 as MNHEY and CDR2 as SMNVEV (reference sequence). The CDR3 sequence is 14 residues long. As DNA, the CDR3 is TGTGCCAGCAGCGGGGGGCCGAACACCGGGGAGCTGTTTTTT. The encoded protein is CASSGGPNTGELFF.

The CDR3 loop is CASRKGRGGTEAFF. The CDR3 DNA sequence: TGTGCCAGTAGAAAAGGACGCGGCGGCACTGAAGCTTTCTTT. The V and J genes are TRBV19 and TRBJ1-1; D not resolved. This CDR3 is 14 amino acids long. Germline lookup yields CDR1 LNHDA and CDR2 SQIVND (reference sequence). V was shortened by 6 bases and J by 4 bases, with 15 bases between the two germline ends.

V and J are TRBV2 and TRBJ2-3; D remains unclear. The germline V gene encodes CDR1 SNHLY and CDR2 FYNNEI. The CDR3 is 16 residues long. V was shortened by 5 bases and J by 3 bases, with 18 bases between the two germline ends. The CDR3 reads CASSSYFFLLTDTQYF. The CDR3 DNA reads TGTGCCAGCAGTTCCTACTTCTTTTTATTAACAGATACGCAGTATTTT.

The chain employs TRBV7-2 and TRBJ2-3; 8 bases are shared with TRBD2. V shed 1 base and J 2 bases; nucleotides not matched to a gene: 5. The CDR3 has 16 amino acids. Germline loops: CDR1 SGHTA, CDR2 FQGNSA. The CDR3 region is CASSLDGGGNTDTQYF. CDR3 nucleotide sequence: TGTGCCAGCAGCTTAGACGGCGGGGGGAACACAGATACGCAGTATTTT.

The chain is built from TRBV9 and TRBJ2-3; the match to TRBD2 covers 12 bases. The V and J ends lost 3 bases and 0 bases, in that order; junction bases with no gene match: 5. Germline loops: CDR1 SGDLS, CDR2 YYNGEE. The CDR3 contains 17 residues. The CDR3 sequence: CASSASGGAYSTDTQYF. The CDR3 bases are TGTGCCAGCAGCGCTAGCGGGGGGGCCTATAGCACAGATACGCAGTATTTT.

The gene calls are TRBV7-9 and TRBJ1-1, with D possibly TRBD1 on 6 matching bases. Germline V gene lookup returns CDR1 SEHNR and CDR2 FQNEAQ (reference sequence). V dropped 6 bases and J dropped 4 bases, with 15 bases sitting between them. The CDR3 is 14 residues long. The CDR3 protein is CASSHRGGPTEAFF. In DNA form, the CDR3 reads TGTGCCAGCAGTCATCGAGGGGGGCCCACTGAAGCTTTCTTT.

J is TRBJ2-5 and V is TRBV27; D is perhaps TRBD1 or TRBD2 (6 bases each). Germline lookup yields CDR1 MNHEY and CDR2 SMNVEV (reference sequence). The CDR3 consists of 13 residues. V gave up 6 bases and J gave up 5 bases, with 13 bases separating them. CDR3 sequence (DNA): TGTGCCAGCAGCCTGGGGGGCGTCGAGACCCAGTACTTC. It is translated as CASSLGGVETQYF.

This clonotype was seen more than once but under ten times. The V call is TRBV2, the J call TRBJ2-7, with D perhaps TRBD1 (6 bases). V lost 7 bases to trimming and J lost 3 bases, with 10 bases between them. Germline CDR1 SNHLY, CDR2 FYNNEI. The CDR3 is made up of 12 amino acids. CDR3 loop: CASNQGNYEQYF. In DNA form, the CDR3 reads TGTGCCAGCAATCAGGGGAACTACGAGCAGTACTTC.

The V gene is TRBV21-1, the J gene TRBJ2-3; TRBD1, as called in the table, went unchecked against the DNA. TRBV21-1 counts as a pseudogene. The CDR3 is 21 amino acids. CDR3 DNA: TGTGCCAGCAGCAAAGGGGCGGCAGGGGGAGATAGGACTGCTAGCACAGATACGCAGTATTTT. Protein: CASSKGAAGGDRTASTDTQYF.

V and J are TRBV7-9 and TRBJ1-2; maybe TRBD1 (5 bases). CDR3 length: 18 amino acids. Germline V gives CDR1 SEHNR, CDR2 FQNEAQ (reference sequence). V dropped 5 bases and J dropped 2 bases, with 24 bases sitting between them. This CDR3 is CASSPSAQEGPYNYGYTF. The DNA for the CDR3 is TGTGCCAGCAGCCCCTCGGCACAGGAAGGCCCTTACAACTATGGCTACACCTTC.

The rearrangement joins TRBV9 to TRBJ1-1; no clear D gene. Germline CDR1 is SGDLS and CDR2 is YYNGEE. This CDR3 spans 13 amino acids. V was pared by 5 bases and J by 4 bases, with 12 bases between. This CDR3 reads CASRGGWGTEAFF. The CDR3 bases are TGTGCCAGCAGAGGAGGGTGGGGCACTGAAGCTTTCTTT.

The chain combines TRBV20-1 with TRBJ2-7; 11 bases map to TRBD2. The trim removed 0 bases at V and 0 bases at J, leaving 10 bases unmatched. The germline V gene has CDR1 DFQATT and CDR2 SNEGSKA (reference sequence). The CDR3 extends over 18 amino acids. CDR3 coding DNA: TGCAGTGCTAGAGATTCCTCCGGGACTAGCGGAAACTCCTACGAGCAGTACTTC. As protein: CSARDSSGTSGNSYEQYF.

The rearrangement uses TRBV20-1 and TRBJ1-6; 11 bases map to TRBD1. With V trimmed by 1 base and J by 0 bases, 8 bases remained unmatched. There are 19 residues in the CDR3. Germline V lookup: CDR1 DFQATT, CDR2 SNEGSKA (reference sequence). This CDR3 reads CSARAPGQGERSYNSPLHF. CDR3 DNA: TGCAGTGCTAGAGCACCGGGACAGGGGGAACGCTCCTATAATTCACCCCTCCACTTT.